Shown below are 30 T cell receptor beta chains from a single sample sequenced in a study of T-cell reconstitution after alpha-beta-depleted transplantation in children. Preparing the TCRbeta library involved the use of unique molecular identifiers. Via MiXCR, TCRdb re-called the PCR reads, giving one row per CDR3 protein. Of about 20,000 distinct CDR3 sequences listed, around 13% are singletons. The sequenced sample was PBMCs, mostly from graft donor cells, obtained 60 days after TCRalphabeta/CD19-depleted stem cell transplant. The receptors originated from a female patient aged 2-9 years who had a stem cell transplant for congenital amegakaryocytic thrombocytopenia, so the T cells may come from the graft donor.

DNA for the CDR3: TGCGCCAGCAGTCAATCTGGGCTAGCGGGAAATGGAAATGAGCAGTTCTTC. Translating gives CASSQSGLAGNGNEQFF. The chain combines TRBV23-1 with TRBJ2-1, with 9 bases identical to TRBD2. TRBV23-1 is marked as an open reading frame, function uncertain. This CDR3 region has 17 residues. With 0 bases clipped from V and 7 bases from J, the junction kept 10 bases outside the gene matches.

This clonotype occurred many times. CDR3 residues: CASSPYRGRINTQYF. The CDR3 DNA reads as TGTGCCAGCAGTCCGTACAGGGGGCGCATAAATACGCAGTATTTT. The chain couples TRBV7-8 to TRBJ2-3, with 9 bases matching TRBD1. The ends lost 6 bases at V and 7 bases at J; junction bases unmatched: 11. The germline V gene has CDR1 SGHVS and CDR2 FQNEAQ. The CDR3 is made up of 15 amino acids. Supplemented by reference TRBV7-8 and TRBJ2-3, the full variable domain reads GAGVSQSPRYKVAKRGQDVALRCDPISGHVSLFWYQQALGQGPEFLTYFQNEAQLDKSGLPSDRFFAERPEGSVSTLKIQRTQQEDSAVYLCASSPYRGRINTQYFGPGTRLTVL.

This clonotype was observed at least ten times. The CDR3 spells CSANTGYEQYF. As DNA, the CDR3 is TGCAGTGCTAATACAGGGTACGAGCAGTACTTC. The V call is TRBV20-1, the J call TRBJ2-7; D possibly corresponds to TRBD1 (6 bases). V gave up 4 bases and J gave up 4 bases, with 8 bases separating them. The CDR3 is made up of 11 amino acids. Germline V CDR1 and CDR2: DFQATT, SNEGSKA (reference sequence).

This clonotype was counted ten times or more. The chain couples TRBV5-1 to TRBJ2-2; no firm D call. V was trimmed by 0 bases and J by 4 bases, leaving 16 bases between them. Germline CDR1 reads SGHRS; CDR2 reads YFSETQ. This CDR3 has 17 amino acids. In DNA, the CDR3 is TGCGCCAGCAGCTTGGGGCGAGGCGGCTTTGGCACCGGGGAGCTGTTTTTT. It codes for CASSLGRGGFGTGELFF.

Ten or more counts support this clonotype. V and J are TRBV5-1 and TRBJ2-6; TRBD1 is a possible D gene (6 bases). Germline CDR1 SGHRS, CDR2 YFSETQ. Between the trimmed V and J ends, which lost 0 bases and 2 bases, there was a span of 9 bases. The CDR3 extends over 16 amino acids. The CDR3 spells CASSLAGTTGANVLTF. DNA of the CDR3: TGCGCCAGCAGCTTGGCCGGGACAACTGGGGCCAACGTCCTGACTTTC.

This clonotype has at least ten counts. The V call is TRBV6-4, the J call TRBJ1-6; D not certain. Per the germline V gene, CDR1 is MRHNA and CDR2 is SNTAGT. The CDR3 length is 13 residues. The V and J ends lost 3 bases and 7 bases respectively, with 7 bases between them. The CDR3 spells CASSEARNSPLHF. CDR3 sequence (DNA): TGTGCCAGCAGTGAGGCGAGGAATTCACCCCTCCACTTT.

This clonotype was counted at least ten times. V is TRBV20-1 and J is TRBJ2-2; D might be TRBD1 (5 bases). The CDR3 covers 12 residues. The germline CDR1 and CDR2 sequences are DFQATT and SNEGSKA (reference sequence). V dropped 3 bases and J dropped 7 bases, with 9 bases sitting between them. The CDR3 DNA follows: TGCAGTGCTAGTAAGGGGTACGGGGAGCTGTTTTTT. It codes for CSASKGYGELFF.

Many counts were recorded for this clonotype. This chain joins TRBV7-9 and TRBJ1-1; 8 positions match TRBD1. Germline CDR1 SEHNR, CDR2 FQNEAQ (reference sequence). The ends lost 6 bases at V and 6 bases at J; junction bases unmatched: 18. The CDR3 covers 17 residues. Here the CDR3 reads CASRGRQGRNLAAEAFF. DNA of the CDR3: TGTGCCAGCAGGGGACGACAGGGGAGGAACTTAGCCGCTGAAGCTTTCTTT.

The J gene is TRBJ2-2, the V gene TRBV4-3, with 8 bases that match TRBD1. J gave up 6 bases and V 3 bases, and 6 bases lay outside the gene matches. Germline V lookup: CDR1 LGHNA, CDR2 YSLEER. The CDR3 spans 15 residues. CDR3 DNA: TGCGCCAGCAGCCACGGGACAGGATTGGCCGGGGAGCTGTTTTTT. Protein: CASSHGTGLAGELFF.

The CDR3 nucleotides are TGTGCCAGCAGTCCGGGACAGGGCCCAGAGACCCAGTACTTC. Residues: CASSPGQGPETQYF. The chain joins TRBV12-3 or TRBV12-4 to TRBJ2-5; 9 nucleotides align to TRBD1. With 5 bases clipped from V and 4 bases from J, the junction kept 5 bases outside the gene matches. The CDR3 has 14 amino acids.

This clonotype was seen a handful of times. V gene TRBV7-9 combines with J gene TRBJ1-6; D call uncertain. CDR1 is SEHNR, CDR2 FQNEAQ, per germline (reference sequence). The CDR3 runs 12 residues. V was clipped by 4 bases and J by 5 bases, with 3 bases between them. The CDR3 is CASSYNNSPLHF. The CDR3 DNA reads TGTGCCAGCAGCTATAATAATTCACCCCTCCACTTT. Supplemented by reference TRBV7-9 and TRBJ1-6, the full variable domain reads DTGVSQNPRHKITKRGQNVTFRCDPISEHNRLYWYRQTLGQGPEFLTYFQNEAQLEKSRLLSDRFSAERPKGSFSTLEIQRTEQGDSAMYLCASSYNNSPLHFGNGTRLTVT.

This clonotype was counted at least ten times. The gene calls are TRBV20-1 and TRBJ1-2, with TRBD1 identical over 11 bases. V lost 2 bases to trimming and J lost 4 bases; unmatched junction nucleotides: 9. Germline values: CDR1 DFQATT, CDR2 SNEGSKA (reference sequence). CDR3 size: 16 residues. CDR3 region: CSARRGQGAQGYGYTF. The CDR3 DNA is TGCAGTGCTAGACGAGGACAGGGGGCGCAGGGCTATGGCTACACCTTC.

In its sample, this clonotype was seen many times. This rearrangement joins TRBV3-1 to TRBJ2-1, with 8 bases matching TRBD2. The germline CDR1 and CDR2 sequences are LGHDT and YNNKEL (reference sequence). The ends lost 1 base at V and 0 bases at J; junction bases unmatched: 2. This CDR3 spans 16 amino acids. The CDR3 is CASSQGLASSYNEQFF. Here the CDR3 DNA reads TGTGCCAGCAGCCAAGGACTAGCGAGCTCCTACAATGAGCAGTTCTTC.

The table lists this clonotype with many counts. The V call is TRBV24-1, the J call TRBJ2-1; unclear D gene. CDR1 is KGHDR and CDR2 is SFDVKD in the germline V gene. The length of the CDR3 is 16 residues. Trimming removed 0 bases at V and 0 bases at J, with 8 bases between. The CDR3: CATSDLSVSSYNEQFF. CDR3 nucleotide sequence: TGTGCCACCAGTGATTTGTCGGTAAGCTCCTACAATGAGCAGTTCTTC.

This clonotype was seen ten or more times. The rearrangement links TRBV5-4 to TRBJ1-2, with D perhaps matching TRBD1 (5 bases). Per the germline V gene, CDR1 is SGHNT and CDR2 is YYREEE (reference sequence). Deletions cut 2 bases from V and 2 bases from J, with 7 bases between. This CDR3 comprises 13 residues. DNA for the CDR3: TGTGCCAGCAGCTTTGACAGCAACTATGGCTACACCTTC. It specifies CASSFDSNYGYTF.

This clonotype has ten or more counts. The V call is TRBV12-3 or TRBV12-4, the J call TRBJ2-5, with D perhaps matching TRBD1 (5 bases). Trimming removed 6 bases from V and 4 bases from J, with 12 bases in between. The CDR3 consists of 13 residues. This CDR3 reads CASSPTGAETQYF. The CDR3 DNA is TGTGCCAGCAGCCCTACAGGAGCAGAGACCCAGTACTTC.

In this sample, this clonotype turned up many times. CDR3 in DNA: TGCGCCAGCAGGCGGACAGTTAATGAAAAACTGTTTTTT. This gives the protein CASRRTVNEKLFF. This rearrangement joins TRBV4-1 to TRBJ1-4, with a tentative D call TRBD1 (6 bases). Germline V lookup: CDR1 MGHRA, CDR2 YSYEKL. The CDR3 spans 13 residues. Deletions cut 6 bases from V and 4 bases from J, with 9 bases between.

This clonotype was seen ten or more times. This sequence joins TRBV20-1 and TRBJ2-2; 9 bases line up with TRBD2. Germline CDR1 and CDR2: DFQATT and SNEGSKA (reference sequence). Trimming removed 3 bases from V and 5 bases from J; junction bases left unmatched: 10. CDR3 length: 16 residues. CDR3 sequence (DNA): TGCAGTGCTAGGGCTAGCGGGAATCGGTTGACCGGGGAGCTGTTTTTT. Translated, it gives CSARASGNRLTGELFF.

This clonotype appeared many times. The chain has TRBV29-1 and TRBJ2-1; D tentatively reads TRBD1 or TRBD2 (6 bases each). V was pared by 0 bases and J by 5 bases, with 11 bases between. The V gene's germline CDR1 is SQVTM and CDR2 ANQGSEA. The length of the CDR3 is 14 residues. The CDR3 sequence: CSVEDWRGNNEQFF. CDR3 in DNA: TGCAGCGTTGAAGATTGGAGGGGGAACAATGAGCAGTTCTTC.

This clonotype was seen ten or more times. This chain uses TRBV12-3 or TRBV12-4 with TRBJ1-5; no definite D call. The V end was cut by 2 bases, the J end by 4 bases, with 12 bases between. The CDR3 is 15 amino acids. In DNA form, the CDR3 reads TGTGCCAGCAGTTTATCTGGGGTCGGAAATCAGCCCCAGCATTTT. This translates into CASSLSGVGNQPQHF.

This clonotype is medium-sized (0.01 to 0.1%) by share. The chain recombines TRBV29-1 with TRBJ1-5, with 9 bases lining up with TRBD1. Germline V gene sequence: CDR1 SQVTM, CDR2 ANQGSEA. Trimming at V came to 6 bases and at J to 3 bases, leaving 3 bases not matched to a gene. The CDR3 extends over 13 amino acids. The CDR3 protein is CSVGQGDNQPQHF. The CDR3 DNA reads TGCAGCGTGGGACAGGGTGACAATCAGCCCCAGCATTTT.

This clonotype was counted at least ten times. This chain links TRBV12-3 or TRBV12-4 with TRBJ2-2; 8 nucleotides match TRBD1. The junction had 4 bases not matched to a gene; V was cut back by 3 bases and J by 7 bases. This CDR3 has 14 amino acids. CDR3 DNA sequence: TGTGCCAGCAGTTTCAGGGGGCAAGGCGGGGAGCTGTTTTTT. It translates to CASSFRGQGGELFF.

This clonotype was counted at least ten times. CDR3 in DNA: TGCAGCGCAGGTCAGGGGGCCTATGGCTACACCTTC. It encodes CSAGQGAYGYTF. This chain links TRBV29-1 with TRBJ1-2; 8 bases align to TRBD1. Germline CDR1 SQVTM, CDR2 ANQGSEA. The trim removed 7 bases at V and 4 bases at J, leaving 5 bases unmatched. The CDR3 length is 12 residues.

In its sample, this clonotype was seen many times. J is TRBJ2-3 and V is TRBV10-2, with D tentatively TRBD1 (8 bases). Trimming stripped 9 bases from V and 4 bases from J, with 20 bases between. The CDR3 has 15 residues. Germline V gene sequence: CDR1 WSHSY, CDR2 SAAADI. CDR3 loop: CASTPDRAGADTQYF. CDR3 bases: TGCGCCAGTACCCCGGACAGGGCGGGGGCAGATACGCAGTATTTT.

This clonotype was seen ten or more times. The genes are TRBV7-9 and TRBJ2-1; TRBD2 matches 13 bases. V shed 1 base, J shed 10 bases, and the junction held 1 base outside the gene matches. The CDR3 has 14 amino acids. CDR1 and CDR2 (germline): SEHNR, FQNEAQ (reference sequence). In nucleotides, the CDR3 is TGTGCCAGCAGCTTAGGGGGACTAGCGGGGGAGCAGTTCTTC. Encoded protein: CASSLGGLAGEQFF.

This sequence joins TRBV11-2 and TRBJ1-3; TRBD1 aligns across 9 bases. The V and J ends lost 3 bases and 2 bases, in that order; junction bases with no gene match: 5. CDR1 SGHAT and CDR2 FQNNGV come from the germline V gene. This CDR3 is built from 16 residues. This chain's CDR3 is CASSFLGTGPGNTIYF. The CDR3 DNA reads as TGTGCCAGCAGCTTCCTGGGGACAGGGCCTGGAAACACCATATATTTT.

This clonotype has at least ten counts. The V and J genes are TRBV5-1 and TRBJ2-5; D is perhaps TRBD2 (6 bases). The V and J ends lost 2 bases and 4 bases respectively, with 12 bases between them. The CDR3 has 14 amino acids. Germline V gene sequence: CDR1 SGHRS, CDR2 YFSETQ. In nucleotides, the CDR3 is TGCGCCAGCAGCTTAACCGGGGGTGCAGAGACCCAGTACTTC. It is translated as CASSLTGGAETQYF.

This clonotype was seen ten or more times. The J gene is TRBJ1-1, the V gene TRBV11-3, with D possibly matching TRBD1 (5 bases). CDR1 is SGHNT, CDR2 YENEEA, per germline. V lost 1 base and J lost 5, with 23 bases in between. The CDR3 covers 18 residues. The CDR3 region is CASSLVGLAGRRGTEAFF. The CDR3 DNA sequence: TGTGCCAGCAGCTTAGTAGGTCTGGCAGGTAGGCGGGGGACTGAAGCTTTCTTT.

The chain carries TRBV3-1 and TRBJ1-1; D is unresolved. Trimming left V 10 bases short and J 7 bases short, with 16 bases between. CDR3 size: 12 residues. CDR1 LGHDT and CDR2 YNNKEL come from the germline V gene (reference sequence). This CDR3 is CAICLSGFEAFF. The CDR3 DNA follows: TGTGCCATCTGTTTATCCGGGTTTGAAGCTTTCTTT.

This clonotype was seen ten or more times. V is TRBV29-1 and J is TRBJ1-2, with D possibly TRBD1 on 5 matching bases. Germline CDR1 SQVTM, CDR2 ANQGSEA. V dropped 6 bases and J dropped 0 bases, with 11 bases sitting between them. There are 13 residues in the CDR3. The CDR3 loop is CSVGGWSNYGYTF. CDR3 DNA: TGCAGCGTGGGGGGTTGGTCTAACTATGGCTACACCTTC.